The clone carrying this T cell receptor (beta chain) appeared many times. Its antigen is currently unknown. J was trimmed by 2 bases and V by 2 bases; bases with no gene match: 5. The CDR3 length is 15 residues. Germline V gene data show CDR1 as SGHVS and CDR2 as FQNEAQ. The data derive from a study of Graves' ophthalmopathy and Graves' hyperthyroidism. Study-level results: Sensitivity of roughly 64% and specificity of 72.22% were achieved by the model that predicted ophthalmopathy progression. The blood repertoire also included most expanded thyroid clonotypes above 0.001 frequency.

Orbital computed tomography, thyroid ultrasound, TRAb, serum thyroxine and clinical symptoms formed the basis of diagnosis. PBMCs were isolated by Ficoll-Paque density gradient centrifugation, using around 10 ml of fresh peripheral blood as the starting material. The authors amplified TCR beta CDR3 regions, and they did so from RNA transcripts for repertoire sequencing. HTBI primers were used in a first-round RT-PCR, which preceded a second-round multiplex PCR. From the multiplex PCR reads, TCRdb called clonotypes with MiXCR, one entry per CDR3 protein. The table has some 200,000 distinct CDR3 sequences, under 30% seen once; the top ten hold 9.1%.

Sequencing was done on a sample of peripheral blood. The V and J genes are TRBV7-8 and TRBJ2-5; 7 bases line up with TRBD1. The TCR sequence derives from a man in his fifties or sixties with Graves' ophthalmopathy. In DNA, the CDR3 is TGTGCCAGCAGCTTAAGAGGGGACAGACAAGAGACCCAGTACTTC. Encoded protein: CASSLRGDRQETQYF.